Below, 13 T cell receptor beta chains from the same sample are listed, as sequenced in a study of PD-1 blockade in classical Hodgkin lymphoma. All patients experienced relapse after autologous stem cell transplantation, and brentuximab vedotin exposure was variable. Some clones are missing from TCRdb's copy, which holds only in-frame ones; the method was immunoSEQ multiplex PCR. The sample includes over 10,000 clones, about 82% seen only once; the top ten take about 25%. The specimen comprised peripheral blood mononuclear cells (PBMCs), sampled at baseline. Every receptor here comes from a human donor with classical Hodgkin lymphoma.

The rearrangement links TRBV5-6 to TRBJ1-2; TRBD1 matches 12 bases. The V and J ends lost 4 bases and 8 bases, in that order; junction bases with no gene match: 9. Germline CDR1 reads SGHDT; CDR2 reads YYEEEE. The length of the CDR3 is 15 residues. CDR3 in DNA: TGTGCCAGCAGCGGCCGGGACAGGGGGCGTGGCGGCTACACCTTC. Amino acid sequence: CASSGRDRGRGGYTF.

The genes are TRBV7-9 and TRBJ2-7; 7 nucleotides agree with TRBD1. Germline values: CDR1 SEHNR, CDR2 FQNEAQ (reference sequence). V lost 5 bases to trimming and J lost 7 bases; unmatched junction nucleotides: 5. The CDR3 sequence is 12 residues long. The CDR3 loop reads CASSLGQEEQYF. CDR3 in DNA: TGTGCCAGCAGCCTAGGACAGGAGGAGCAGTACTTC. Filled out from reference TRBV7-9 and TRBJ2-7, the complete variable domain reads DTGVSQNPRHKITKRGQNVTFRCDPISEHNRLYWYRQTLGQGPEFLTYFQNEAQLEKSRLLSDRFSAERPKGSFSTLEIQRTEQGDSAMYLCASSLGQEEQYFGPGTRLTVT.

This chain connects TRBV4-3 to TRBJ2-3; 11 bases are a match to TRBD2. The CDR3 extends over 17 amino acids. After removal of 0 bases from V and 2 bases from J, the junction contained 4 bases not matched to a gene. Germline V CDR1 and CDR2: LGHNA, YSLEER. The CDR3 DNA sequence: TGCGCCAGCAGCCAAGAGGGGACTAGCGGAGCCACAGATACGCAGTATTTT. Protein: CASSQEGTSGATDTQYF.

This chain joins TRBV7-8 and TRBJ1-2; D is perhaps TRBD1 (5 bases). Germline V gives CDR1 SGHVS, CDR2 FQNEAQ. Deletions cut 4 bases from V and 8 bases from J, with 14 bases between. The CDR3 consists of 13 residues. This CDR3 is CASSSQSRAGYTF. The CDR3 region has the DNA TGTGCCAGCAGCTCACAGAGCAGGGCCGGCTACACCTTC.

The rearrangement joins TRBV2 to TRBJ1-1; D gene unclear. This CDR3 has 15 amino acids. Germline V gene lookup returns CDR1 SNHLY and CDR2 FYNNEI. V lost 0 bases, J lost 3 bases, and 11 bases lay in between. The CDR3 loop is CASSEATFSDTEAFF. CDR3 nucleotide sequence: TGTGCCAGCAGTGAAGCGACGTTTTCGGACACTGAAGCTTTCTTT.

The chain recombines TRBV6-5 with TRBJ1-2, with 9 bases identical to TRBD1. V lost 2 bases and J lost 2; bases outside the gene matches: 3. The CDR3 is 15 residues long. CDR1 and CDR2 from the germline V gene are MNHEY and SVGAGI. Here the CDR3 DNA reads TGTGCCAGCAGTTACGGGACAGGGAAAAACTATGGCTACACCTTC. It is translated as CASSYGTGKNYGYTF.

The chain joins TRBV27 to TRBJ1-4, with D uncertain. The V gene lost 5 bases and the J gene lost 10 bases, with 11 bases spanning the gap. This CDR3 has 12 amino acids. Germline CDR1 is MNHEY and CDR2 is SMNVEV (reference sequence). In DNA, the CDR3 is TGTGCCAGCAGTCTAACCGATGGAAAACTGTTTTTT. It yields the protein CASSLTDGKLFF.

This chain connects TRBV11-2 to TRBJ1-2; 7 positions match TRBD1. CDR1 and CDR2 from the germline V gene are SGHAT and FQNNGV. V gave up 5 bases and J gave up 0 bases; unmatched junction bases: 9. The CDR3 has 16 amino acids. The CDR3 spells CASSPPHGTANYGYTF. The CDR3 coding sequence is TGTGCCAGCAGCCCTCCCCACGGGACAGCTAACTATGGCTACACCTTC.

The chain employs TRBV2 and TRBJ2-7; 7 bases line up with TRBD2. The germline CDR1 and CDR2 sequences are SNHLY and FYNNEI. V was pared by 7 bases and J by 6 bases, with 9 bases of the junction left unmatched. This CDR3 has 13 residues. CDR3 sequence (DNA): TGTGCCAGCAACTCCAGACTAGCTTCCGAGCAGTACTTC. Translating gives CASNSRLASEQYF. The variable domain in full, with the rest retrieved from reference TRBV2 and TRBJ2-7, is EPEVTQTPSHQVTQMGQEVILRCVPISNHLYFYWYRQILGQKVEFLVSFYNNEISEKSEIFDDQFSVERPDGSNFTLKIRSTKLEDSAMYFCASNSRLASEQYFGPGTRLTVT.

The CDR3 loop reads CASSASTPRNQPQHF. As DNA, the CDR3 is TGTGCCAGCAGCGCCTCGACCCCAAGGAATCAGCCCCAGCATTTT. The chain couples TRBV7-9 to TRBJ1-5; D gene uncertain. CDR1 SEHNR and CDR2 FQNEAQ come from the germline V gene (reference sequence). Trimming took off 5 bases at V and 4 bases at J, with 15 bases between the two ends. This CDR3 contains 15 residues.

This clone has just one count. The rearrangement joins TRBV6-5 to TRBJ2-7; 9 nucleotides align to TRBD2. Germline loops: CDR1 MNHEY, CDR2 SVGAGI. This CDR3 comprises 15 residues. Trimming removed 6 bases from V and 2 bases from J; junction bases left unmatched: 8. The CDR3 DNA sequence: TGTGCCAGCAGGGGAACTAGCGGGTGGGCCTACGAGCAGTACTTC. It translates to CASRGTSGWAYEQYF.

The chain is built from TRBV11-3 and TRBJ2-1, with 8 positions matching TRBD2. The CDR3 totals 15 residues. The V gene's germline CDR1 is SGHNT and CDR2 YENEEA. V gave up 5 bases and J gave up 6 bases; unmatched junction bases: 9. The CDR3: CASSLGKRGINEQFF. The CDR3 region has the DNA TGTGCCAGCAGCCTAGGGAAGCGGGGGATCAATGAGCAGTTCTTC.

The chain uses TRBV2 and TRBJ2-5; 10 bases are a match to TRBD1. CDR3 length equals 16 residues. The germline gives CDR1 SNHLY, CDR2 FYNNEI. V was clipped by 2 bases and J by 0 bases; unmatched bases: 3. CDR3 residues: CASSEKGTGDQETQYF. The CDR3, as DNA: TGTGCCAGCAGTGAAAAAGGGACAGGGGACCAAGAGACCCAGTACTTC.